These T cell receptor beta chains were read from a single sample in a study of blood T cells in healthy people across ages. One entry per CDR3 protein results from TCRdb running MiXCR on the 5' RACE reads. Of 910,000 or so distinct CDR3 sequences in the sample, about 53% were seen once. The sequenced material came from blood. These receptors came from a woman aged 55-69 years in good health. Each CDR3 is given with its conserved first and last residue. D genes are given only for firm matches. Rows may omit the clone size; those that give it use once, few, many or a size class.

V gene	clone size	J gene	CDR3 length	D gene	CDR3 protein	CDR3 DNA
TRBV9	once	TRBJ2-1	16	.	CASSFTPGGSQNEQFF	TGTGCCAGCAGCTTCACCCCGGGGGGCTCGCAAAATGAGCAGTTCTTC
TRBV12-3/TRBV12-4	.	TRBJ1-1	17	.	CASRLDREIWSVTEAFF	TGTGCCAGCAGACTGGACAGAGAGATCTGGTCGGTGACTGAAGCTTTCTTT
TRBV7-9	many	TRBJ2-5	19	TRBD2	CASSFPGLAGVFPQETQYF	TGTGCCAGCAGCTTTCCGGGACTAGCGGGAGTTTTCCCACAAGAGACCCAGTACTTC
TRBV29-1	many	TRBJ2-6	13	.	CSVRDSGANVLTF	TGCAGCGTCAGGGACTCTGGGGCCAACGTCCTGACTTTC
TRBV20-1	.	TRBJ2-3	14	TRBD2	CSASAAAGVFTQYF	TGCAGTGCTAGCGCTGCGGCGGGAGTATTTACGCAGTATTTT
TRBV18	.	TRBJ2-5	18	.	CASSPVQISGSTQETQYF	TGTGCCAGCTCCCCCGTACAGATAAGCGGATCCACTCAAGAGACCCAGTACTTC
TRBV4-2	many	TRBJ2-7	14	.	CASSQVGQGYEQYF	TGTGCCAGCAGCCAAGTGGGGCAGGGCTACGAGCAGTACTTC
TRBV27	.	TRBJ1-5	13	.	CASSFQGGQPQHF	TGTGCCAGCAGTTTTCAGGGTGGTCAGCCCCAGCATTTT
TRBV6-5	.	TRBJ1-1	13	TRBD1	CASSNKRQGSAFF	TGTGCCAGCAGTAATAAACGACAGGGTTCGGCTTTCTTT
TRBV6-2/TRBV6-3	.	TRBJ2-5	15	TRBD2	CASSYRSGRWDEQYF	TGTGCCAGCAGTTATCGGAGCGGGAGGTGGGATGAGCAGTACTTC
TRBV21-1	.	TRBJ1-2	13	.	CASGGRSPHGYTF	TGTGCCAGCGGCGGTAGGAGTCCCCATGGCTACACCTTC
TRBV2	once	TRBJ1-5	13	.	CASRTQGNQPQHF	TGTGCCAGCAGAACCCAGGGGAATCAGCCCCAGCATTTT
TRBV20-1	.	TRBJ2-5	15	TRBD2	CSAGRETSGRETQYF	TGCAGTGCTGGACGAGAGACTAGCGGGAGGGAGACCCAGTACTTC
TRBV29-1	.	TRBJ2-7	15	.	CSARGPADSYNEQYF	TGCAGCGCCCGCGGTCCAGCGGACTCCTACAATGAGCAGTACTTC
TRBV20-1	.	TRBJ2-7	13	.	CSAPGGAPYEQYF	TGCAGTGCCCCGGGCGGGGCCCCCTACGAGCAGTACTTC
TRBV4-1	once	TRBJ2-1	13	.	CASSQASGVWQVF	TGCGCCAGCAGCCAAGCTTCCGGGGTCTGGCAGGTCTTC
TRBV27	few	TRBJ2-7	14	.	CASSPILPDSEQYF	TGTGCCAGCAGTCCTATACTACCCGACTCCGAGCAGTACTTC
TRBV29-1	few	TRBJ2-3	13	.	CSASAASTDTQYF	TGCAGCGCCAGCGCCGCTAGCACAGATACGCAGTATTTT
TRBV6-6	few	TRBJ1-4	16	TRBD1	CASSYSSTGGSEKLFF	TGTGCCAGCAGTTACTCGAGTACAGGGGGGTCGGAAAAACTGTTTTTT
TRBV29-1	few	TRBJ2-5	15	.	CSVKKRGQTQETQYF	TGCAGCGTTAAAAAGCGTGGACAGACGCAAGAGACCCAGTACTTC
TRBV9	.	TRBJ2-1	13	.	CASSVGTGAEQFF	TGTGCCAGCAGCGTAGGAACGGGAGCTGAGCAGTTCTTC
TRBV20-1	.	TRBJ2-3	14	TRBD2	CSASPSGRQDTQYF	TGCAGTGCTAGTCCTAGCGGGAGGCAAGATACGCAGTATTTT
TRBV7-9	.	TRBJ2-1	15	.	CASSFPAAPYNEQFF	TGTGCCAGCAGCTTCCCAGCGGCCCCCTACAATGAGCAGTTCTTC
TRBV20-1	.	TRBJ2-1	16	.	CSAYPVGGTIYNEQFF	TGCAGTGCTTACCCGGTTGGGGGGACGATTTACAATGAGCAGTTCTTC
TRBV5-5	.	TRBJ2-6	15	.	CASSVGHSGANVLTF	TGTGCCAGCAGCGTCGGCCACTCTGGGGCCAACGTCCTGACTTTC
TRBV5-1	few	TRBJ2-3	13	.	CASSLLRGDTQYF	TGCGCCAGCAGCCTGCTAAGGGGAGATACTCAGTATTTT
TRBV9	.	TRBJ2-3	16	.	CASSGTLADHTDTQYF	TGTGCCAGCAGCGGAACCTTAGCGGACCACACAGATACGCAGTATTTT
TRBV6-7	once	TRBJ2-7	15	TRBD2	CASKLAGDGSYEQYF	TGTGCCAGCAAACTAGCGGGAGACGGTTCCTACGAGCAGTACTTC
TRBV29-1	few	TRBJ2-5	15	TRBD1	CSVDVSDRRWETQYF	TGCAGCGTTGACGTTTCGGACAGGCGGTGGGAGACCCAGTACTTC
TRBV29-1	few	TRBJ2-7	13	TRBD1	CSVKGDRVYEQYF	TGCAGCGTAAAGGGGGACAGGGTTTACGAGCAGTACTTC
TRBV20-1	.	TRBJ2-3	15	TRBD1	CSASPGGWVTDTQYF	TGTAGTGCTAGCCCAGGGGGCTGGGTGACAGATACGCAGTATTTT
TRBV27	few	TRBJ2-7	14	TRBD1	CASSPTGDVYEQYF	TGTGCCAGCAGCCCGACAGGGGACGTTTACGAGCAGTACTTC
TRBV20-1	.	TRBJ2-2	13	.	CSAPATNTGELFF	TGCAGTGCCCCTGCTACGAACACCGGGGAGCTGTTTTTT
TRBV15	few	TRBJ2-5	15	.	CATSRDSPRKETQYF	TGTGCCACCAGCAGAGATAGTCCCAGGAAGGAGACCCAGTACTTC
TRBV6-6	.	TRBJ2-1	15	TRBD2	CASTATSGSINEQFF	TGTGCCAGCACCGCAACTAGCGGGTCGATCAATGAGCAGTTCTTC
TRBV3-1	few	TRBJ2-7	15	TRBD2	CASSRTTSGTYEQYF	TGTGCCAGCAGCCGGACGACTAGCGGGACATACGAGCAGTACTTC
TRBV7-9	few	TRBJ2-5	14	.	CASSLRWEQETQYF	TGTGCCAGCAGCTTACGGTGGGAGCAAGAGACCCAGTACTTC
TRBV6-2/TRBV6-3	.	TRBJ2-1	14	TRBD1	CASSSPGTGIKQFF	TGTGCCAGCAGTTCTCCCGGGACAGGGATTAAGCAGTTCTTC
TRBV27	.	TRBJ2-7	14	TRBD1	CASSLGPGGGEQYF	TGTGCCAGCAGTTTAGGCCCAGGGGGTGGCGAGCAGTACTTC
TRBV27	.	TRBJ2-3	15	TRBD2	CASGLSGGPLDTQYF	TGTGCCAGCGGACTATCGGGAGGGCCTTTAGATACGCAGTATTTT
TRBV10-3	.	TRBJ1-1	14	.	CAISEYSQNTEAFF	TGTGCCATCAGTGAGTACTCTCAGAACACTGAAGCTTTCTTT
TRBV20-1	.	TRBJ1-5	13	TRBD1	CSAAGTADQPQHF	TGCAGTGCCGCAGGGACAGCCGATCAGCCCCAGCATTTT
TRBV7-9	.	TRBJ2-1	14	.	CASSLSGLIDEQFF	TGTGCCAGCAGCTTAAGCGGTCTTATAGATGAGCAGTTCTTC
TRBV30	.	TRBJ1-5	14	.	CAWSVGGSNQPQHF	TGTGCCTGGAGTGTAGGGGGGAGCAATCAGCCCCAGCATTTT
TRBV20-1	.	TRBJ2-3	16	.	CSARPPGGYSTDTQYF	TGCAGTGCTAGACCCCCCGGGGGCTATAGCACAGATACGCAGTATTTT
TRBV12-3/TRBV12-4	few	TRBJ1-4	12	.	CASSFATEKLFF	TGTGCCAGCAGTTTTGCGACCGAAAAACTGTTTTTT